This T cell receptor beta chain comes out of a study of shared clonotypes between healthy human individuals. The data were produced by immunoSEQ multiplex PCR, yet TCRdb's version contains in-frame clones alone and is incomplete. This table has millions of clones, about 94% appearing once. In the naive CD8 group, cells lacked CD45RO and were positively selected for CCR7, so terminally differentiated effector memory CD45RA+ cells were left out. This CDR3 contains 16 residues. J lost 3 bases, V lost 0 bases, and 5 bases had no gene match. CDR1 is LGHNA and CDR2 is YSLEER in the germline V gene. The origin of this receptor is a man younger than 35 in good health. The V and J genes are TRBV4-3 and TRBJ2-7; 10 bases fit TRBD2. The sequencing input was naive CD8+ T cells sorted from blood. CDR3 amino acids: CASSQDTLAGNYEQYF. The CDR3 region has the DNA TGCGCCAGCAGCCAAGATACACTAGCGGGAAACTACGAGCAGTACTTC.